These T cell receptor beta chains were read from a single sample in a study of regulatory T cells in long-lasting Graves disease. TCRdb re-analysed the multiplex PCR reads in MiXCR, keeping a single row per CDR3 protein. The sample includes around 500,000 distinct CDR3 sequences, about 16% of them seen just once. These data are also associated with another study on T cells in Graves' hyperthyroidism and ophthalmopathy.

The sequenced sample was peripheral blood mononuclear cells (PBMCs), obtained at new diagnosis, from a patient treated with antithyroid drugs. The receptors were gathered from a woman between 40 and 65 years old with Graves disease. Both conserved end residues are part of each CDR3. Fields, in order: J gene, V gene, D gene, clone size, CDR3 protein, CDR3 DNA. The D gene is left open where the match is weak. Clone size is not always given. Where it is, it says once, few, many or a class for expanded clones.

TRBJ2-2,TRBV2,.,many,CASTGQDTGELFF,TGTGCCAGCACCGGCCAGGACACCGGGGAGCTGTTTTTT
TRBJ1-3,TRBV6-2/TRBV6-3,TRBD1,.,CAAQGSDSGNTIYF,TGTGCCGCACAGGGGTCAGACTCTGGAAACACCATATATTTT
TRBJ1-1,TRBV14,.,few,CASSQEDRGALGTEAFF,TGTGCCAGCAGCCAAGAAGACCGGGGGGCCCTTGGTACTGAAGCTTTCTTT
TRBJ1-1,TRBV7-8,.,many,CASSPPEARLNTEAFF,TGTGCCAGCAGCCCACCGGAGGCACGATTGAACACTGAAGCTTTCTTT
TRBJ2-5,TRBV3-1,.,.,CASSPTWQETQYF,TGTGCCAGCAGTCCTACTTGGCAGGAGACCCAGTACTTC
TRBJ2-7,TRBV28,.,.,CASSTAGTPYEQYF,TGTGCCAGCAGTACCGCCGGGACTCCCTACGAGCAGTACTTC
TRBJ2-5,TRBV5-1,TRBD2,many,CASSLALGGSQETQYF,TGCGCCAGCAGCTTGGCCCTGGGAGGGAGCCAAGAGACCCAGTACTTC
TRBJ2-1,TRBV5-6,TRBD1,.,CASSPGQGAYEQFF,TGTGCCAGCAGCCCGGGACAGGGGGCCTACGAGCAGTTCTTC
TRBJ2-6,TRBV6-1,TRBD2,.,CASAPREDGANVLTF,TGTGCCAGCGCGCCCCGGGAGGATGGGGCCAACGTCCTGACTTTC
TRBJ2-6,TRBV2,.,.,CASRDSKKGGSSGGSGANVLTF,TGTGCCAGCAGAGACTCCAAGAAGGGGGGATCAAGTGGAGGCTCTGGGGCCAACGTCCTGACTTTC
TRBJ1-4,TRBV5-1,.,.,CASSLGSPGNEKLFF,TGCGCCAGCAGCTTGGGGTCACCCGGGAATGAAAAACTGTTTTTT
TRBJ2-5,TRBV11-3,.,many,CASSLDLQGTQYF,TGTGCCAGCAGCTTAGACCTCCAAGGGACCCAGTACTTC
TRBJ1-1,TRBV12-3/TRBV12-4,TRBD1,many,CASRPGTDEAFF,TGTGCCAGCAGACCCGGGACAGATGAAGCTTTCTTT
TRBJ2-2,TRBV12-3/TRBV12-4,TRBD2,many,CASGIAGAGTGELFF,TGTGCCAGCGGGATAGCGGGGGCCGGCACCGGGGAGCTGTTTTTT
TRBJ2-1,TRBV10-3,TRBD1,.,CAISNIDRVGYNEQFF,TGTGCCATCAGTAACATCGACAGGGTGGGATACAATGAGCAGTTCTTC
TRBJ2-2,TRBV7-9,TRBD1,many,CASSSDRGAPSPGELFF,TGTGCCAGCAGCTCGGACAGGGGAGCCCCTAGTCCCGGGGAGCTGTTTTTT
TRBJ2-1,TRBV27,TRBD2,few,CACRDLAAPSEQFF,TGTGCCTGCCGCGACCTAGCGGCTCCCTCGGAGCAGTTCTTC
TRBJ1-6,TRBV24-1,.,.,CATSSGTWASPLHF,TGTGCCACCAGTTCCGGGACGTGGGCTTCACCCCTCCACTTT
TRBJ2-7,TRBV29-1,.,many,CSVEEDTHEQYF,TGCAGCGTTGAAGAGGATACCCACGAGCAGTACTTC
TRBJ2-7,TRBV5-5,.,few,CASTAAYEQYF,TGTGCCAGCACAGCGGCCTACGAGCAGTACTTC
TRBJ1-6,TRBV27,TRBD1,many,CASRGDRTNSPLHF,TGTGCCAGCAGGGGGGACAGGACTAATTCACCCCTCCACTTT
TRBJ2-6,TRBV6-5,.,many,CASSYSSSGANVLTF,TGTGCCAGCAGTTACAGTAGCTCTGGGGCCAACGTCCTGACTTTC
TRBJ2-7,TRBV3-1,.,many,CASSSIGEQYF,TGTGCCAGCAGCTCTATAGGGGAGCAGTACTTC
TRBJ1-5,TRBV29-1,.,many,CSVQGGSNQPQHF,TGCAGCGTACAGGGAGGGAGCAATCAGCCCCAGCATTTT
TRBJ2-3,TRBV5-1,.,many,CASSFSVGGPLLTQYF,TGCGCCAGCAGCTTCAGTGTTGGGGGCCCCCTACTTACGCAGTATTTT
TRBJ2-1,TRBV2,TRBD2,many,CASSEALAGGNEQFF,TGTGCCAGCAGTGAAGCCCTAGCGGGGGGCAATGAGCAGTTCTTC
TRBJ2-7,TRBV7-3,TRBD1,many,CASSLTPPIQGDSYEQYF,TGTGCCAGCAGCTTAACGCCCCCTATTCAGGGGGACTCCTACGAGCAGTACTTC
TRBJ2-1,TRBV29-1,.,few,CSVGGIDNEQFF,TGCAGCGTTGGGGGTATTGACAATGAGCAGTTCTTC
TRBJ1-1,TRBV24-1,.,many,CATARGNTEAFF,TGTGCCACCGCAAGAGGGAACACTGAAGCTTTCTTT
TRBJ2-7,TRBV30,.,few,CAWRMANSYEQYF,TGTGCCTGGAGGATGGCGAACTCCTACGAGCAGTACTTC
TRBJ1-5,TRBV4-1,TRBD1,.,CASSPRDRANLGPQHF,TGCGCCAGCAGCCCCCGGGACAGGGCCAACCTGGGGCCCCAGCATTTT
TRBJ2-5,TRBV12-3/TRBV12-4,.,few,CASSLEGGWTQYF,TGTGCCAGCAGTTTGGAGGGGGGGTGGACCCAGTACTTC
TRBJ1-1,TRBV29-1,.,many,CSVLQGGGTEAFF,TGCAGCGTCCTACAGGGTGGGGGCACTGAAGCTTTCTTT
TRBJ1-2,TRBV19,TRBD1,many,CASSPTGYYGYTF,TGTGCCAGTAGTCCGACAGGGTACTATGGCTACACCTTC
TRBJ1-6,TRBV2,.,.,CASSDRGQNSPLHF,TGTGCCAGCAGTGATAGGGGCCAGAATTCACCCCTCCACTTT
TRBJ2-1,TRBV11-2,TRBD2,many,CASSFASGGNNEQFF,TGTGCCAGCAGCTTCGCTAGCGGGGGGAACAATGAGCAGTTCTTC
TRBJ1-1,TRBV15,TRBD1,.,CATSSNRGRNTEAFF,TGTGCCACCAGCAGTAACAGGGGGCGGAACACTGAAGCTTTCTTT
TRBJ2-7,TRBV6-2/TRBV6-3,.,few,CASSHYTGTFPYEQYF,TGTGCCAGCAGTCACTACACAGGGACGTTTCCCTACGAGCAGTACTTC
TRBJ2-3,TRBV6-2/TRBV6-3,.,many,CASRREVGDTQYF,TGTGCCAGCAGGAGAGAAGTCGGAGATACGCAGTATTTT
TRBJ1-6,TRBV2,TRBD1,.,CAKGQGVGPLHF,TGTGCCAAAGGACAGGGGGTTGGACCCCTCCACTTT
TRBJ1-6,TRBV7-2,.,.,CASSPRLSSYNSPLHF,TGTGCCAGCAGCCCTCGGTTAAGCTCCTATAATTCACCCCTCCACTTT
TRBJ1-1,TRBV28,.,.,CASSPQGSFGTEAFF,TGTGCCAGCAGCCCCCAGGGAAGTTTTGGAACTGAAGCTTTCTTT
TRBJ2-2,TRBV7-9,.,.,CASSLAGFTGLFTGELFF,TGTGCCAGCAGCTTGGCAGGGTTTACAGGACTTTTCACCGGGGAGCTGTTTTTT
TRBJ1-1,TRBV19,.,.,CASTQMDSGNTEAFF,TGTGCCAGTACTCAAATGGACAGTGGGAACACTGAAGCTTTCTTT
TRBJ1-6,TRBV6-7,.,.,CASSWKDSYNSPLHF,TGTGCCAGCAGTTGGAAAGACAGCTATAATTCACCCCTCCACTTT
TRBJ2-7,TRBV6-1,.,few,CASSEEWGRSYEQYF,TGTGCCAGCAGTGAAGAATGGGGCCGTTCCTACGAGCAGTACTTC
TRBJ2-5,TRBV3-1,TRBD1,many,CASSHGQVGSETQYF,TGTGCCAGCAGCCACGGACAGGTTGGTTCGGAGACCCAGTACTTC
TRBJ1-1,TRBV30,.,.,CAWDLAPSEASF,TGTGCCTGGGACCTCGCACCGTCAGAAGCTTCCTTT
TRBJ2-7,TRBV4-1,TRBD1,many,CASSQEKGAYYEQYF,TGCGCCAGCAGCCAAGAAAAGGGGGCGTACTACGAGCAGTACTTC
TRBJ2-1,TRBV6-2/TRBV6-3,TRBD1,.,CATRQPGTGRNEQFF,TGTGCCACCCGTCAACCCGGGACAGGGCGGAATGAGCAGTTCTTC
TRBJ1-1,TRBV7-9,.,many,CASSLKTGGNTEAFF,TGTGCCAGCAGCTTAAAGACAGGCGGGAACACTGAAGCTTTCTTT
TRBJ1-6,TRBV19,.,.,CASSIDLSYNSPLHF,TGTGCCAGTAGTATAGATCTATCCTATAATTCACCCCTCCACTTT
TRBJ2-1,TRBV4-1,TRBD1,many,CASSQVSPPGTGHNEQFF,TGCGCCAGCAGCCAAGTGTCGCCACCCGGGACAGGGCACAATGAGCAGTTCTTC
TRBJ1-2,TRBV20-1,.,.,CSASGGQAPGYTF,TGCAGTGCTTCGGGGGGGCAGGCTCCCGGCTACACCTTC
TRBJ2-7,TRBV18,.,few,CASSPPTVYEQYF,TGTGCCAGCTCACCACCTACGGTCTACGAGCAGTACTTC
TRBJ1-2,TRBV14,.,.,CASSQGTFGYTF,TGTGCCAGCAGCCAGGGGACTTTCGGCTACACCTTC
TRBJ1-1,TRBV11-2,TRBD1,many,CASSRTLTGALNTEAFF,TGTGCCAGCAGCCGGACCCTGACAGGGGCCCTGAACACTGAAGCTTTCTTT
TRBJ1-4,TRBV3-1,.,many,CASSQVYSNEKLFF,TGTGCCAGCAGCCAAGTGTACTCTAATGAAAAACTGTTTTTT
TRBJ1-3,TRBV25-1,TRBD1,few,CATRPTGAVSGNIGNTIYF,TGTGCCACCCGCCCCACAGGGGCCGTCTCTGGAAACATAGGAAACACCATATATTTT